This TCR beta chain was retrieved from a study of human T cells and chemical hapten exposure. Time point meaning: patch test 2, 6 weeks after DPC sensitization. Described treatment: therapeutic diphenylcyclopropenone sensitization with weekly scalp DPC. V lost 5 bases to trimming and J lost 6 bases; unmatched junction nucleotides: 6. The CDR3 totals 14 residues. Germline CDR1 is SNHLY and CDR2 is FYNNEI. MiXCR was run by TCRdb on the RACE reads, yielding one entry per CDR3 protein. Among just over 350,000 distinct CDR3 sequences listed, 6% to 7% were seen once. The rearrangement joins TRBV2 to TRBJ2-7; 11 nucleotides agree with TRBD1. The source material was whole blood, sampled in connection with sensitization to the hapten diphenylcyclopropenone (DPC). The source is a young woman with alopecia areata. Some clones in this sample may be carry-over from other donors' samples. CDR3 bases: TGTGCCAGCAGTCCCGGGACAGGGGGAGGCGAGCAGTACTTC. Protein sequence: CASSPGTGGGEQYF.